The T cell receptor (beta chain) described here comes from a study of blood T cell repertoires in COVID-19. Assay: immunoSEQ multiplex PCR; the TCRdb copy retains only in-frame clones and omits some. The data show under 250,000 clones, about 94% seen once. The CDR3 covers 18 residues. V was cut by 6 bases and J by 0 bases, with 20 bases left in between. Germline values: CDR1 SNHLY, CDR2 FYNNEI. The sample was peripheral blood. The chain combines TRBV2 with TRBJ2-2; no clear D. The sequence was obtained from a man between 60 and 70 years old with COVID-19, enrolled during active disease. CDR3 nucleotides: TGTGCCAGCAGGTACGAGGTAAACTCACTCGCGAACACCGGGGAGCTGTTTTTT. Protein: CASRYEVNSLANTGELFF.